This TCR beta chain was sequenced in a study of shared clonotypes between healthy human individuals. The study, taken as a whole, reports: In general, naive subsets displayed greater estimated richness than memory subsets did. Lower generation probabilities were found for non-shared clonotypes than for those shared by all four donors.

Original handling: Without quality scores, immunoSEQ junctional reads could not be filtered like full-length reads. The method was immunoSEQ multiplex PCR; TCRdb's version includes in-frame clones alone and lacks a portion of them. D and trimming were read from the DNA, whereas the V and J calls and clone size are those reported in that table. The sample includes about 1 million clones, 65% to 80% of them seen just once. The authors divided CD4+ cells into CD45RA+ naive and CD45RA-negative memory subsets. As concerns this clone: Its matching antigen is unknown.

Germline V gene data show CDR1 as SQVTM and CDR2 as ANQGSEA. Trimming removed 5 bases from V and 2 bases from J, with 16 bases in between. The CDR3 extends over 15 amino acids. This clonotype was sampled from a man in his late teens or twenties in good health. The chain combines TRBV29-1 with TRBJ1-5; tentatively, D is TRBD1 (5 bases). What was sequenced was memory CD4+ T cells sorted from blood. Documented subset: CD45RA-negative fraction. CDR3 DNA sequence: TGCAGCGTTCGGGAGGGGAAGGGAGGCAATCAGCCCCAGCATTTT. Protein: CSVREGKGGNQPQHF.